The subject of this entry is one T cell receptor (beta chain). What it binds is unknown. This specimen comes from a study of response to subunit inactivated influenza vaccine. Whole-study findings and limits: The authors suggested that few new T cells are recruited per seasonal influenza vaccination.

Germline V gene data show CDR1 as SQVTM and CDR2 as ANQGSEA. The V end was cut by 5 bases, the J end by 2 bases, with 16 bases between. This CDR3 is 16 amino acids long. TCRdb recomputed calls from the RT-PCR reads with MiXCR, one row per CDR3 protein. In the table there are 490,000 or so distinct CDR3 sequences, less than 10% of which are singletons. This TCR was sampled from a man in his fifties or sixties who received an inactivated influenza vaccine. The input for sequencing was PBMCs from blood, taken less than 30 months after vaccination. This chain uses TRBV29-1 with TRBJ2-6; possibly TRBD2 for D (6 bases). The CDR3 loop reads CSVRGGGITGANVLTF. CDR3 bases: TGCAGCGTTCGGGGTGGGGGGATTACTGGGGCCAACGTCCTGACTTTC.